One and the same sample provided the 23 T cell receptor beta chains below, sequenced in a study of regulatory T cells in long-lasting Graves disease. Specified time point: persistent/refractory GD, antithyroid drugs over 5 years with positive TRAb. The authors made the TCR library using RNA they extracted from PBMCs. Relying on iRepertoire HTBI primers and Arm-PCR of CDR3 regions, the team built TCR beta libraries. One entry per CDR3 protein, called by TCRdb with MiXCR from the multiplex PCR reads. Among some 430,000 distinct CDR3 sequences listed, 20% to 25% were seen once. The sample consisted of peripheral blood mononuclear cells (PBMCs), taken when the disease was refractory, from a patient treated with antithyroid drugs. The receptors here all came from a female donor with Graves disease.

This clonotype came up a few times. The V gene is TRBV7-9, the J gene TRBJ2-7, with TRBD1 matching over 8 bases. Trimming at V came to 5 bases and at J to 3 bases, leaving 9 bases not matched to a gene. Germline assignment: CDR1 SEHNR and CDR2 FQNEAQ (reference sequence). The CDR3 is 15 amino acids. The CDR3 sequence: CASSARDRKDYEQYF. CDR3 nucleotides: TGTGCCAGCAGCGCCCGGGACAGGAAAGACTACGAGCAGTACTTC. The full variable domain, rest sourced from reference TRBV7-9 and TRBJ2-7, is DTGVSQNPRHKITKRGQNVTFRCDPISEHNRLYWYRQTLGQGPEFLTYFQNEAQLEKSRLLSDRFSAERPKGSFSTLEIQRTEQGDSAMYLCASSARDRKDYEQYFGPGTRLTVT.

The table lists this clonotype with many counts. V is TRBV2 and J is TRBJ1-2; D is possibly TRBD1 (5 bases). The CDR3 is made up of 15 amino acids. CDR1 and CDR2 (germline): SNHLY, FYNNEI. Trimming removed 7 bases from V and 6 bases from J, with 21 bases in between. For the CDR3, the DNA is TGTGCCAGCACTCCCGGCGGGCAGGGACGGAATGGCTACACCTTC. Amino acids: CASTPGGQGRNGYTF.

V is TRBV12-3 or TRBV12-4 and J is TRBJ2-3; D gene unclear. The CDR3 consists of 13 residues. The V end was cut by 3 bases, the J end by 2 bases, with 6 bases between. In DNA, the CDR3 is TGTGCCAGCAGTTTGGCCGCCACAGATACGCAGTATTTT. Amino acids: CASSLAATDTQYF.

This clonotype was observed at least ten times. V usage is TRBV5-1 and J usage is TRBJ1-2; the match to TRBD1 covers 9 bases. In germline, CDR1 is SGHRS, CDR2 YFSETQ. This CDR3 is 14 amino acids long. The trim removed 10 bases at V and 2 bases at J, leaving 9 bases unmatched. The DNA of the CDR3 is TGCGCCTCCAAACCCGGACAGGGGAACTATGGCTACACCTTC. Its protein product is CASKPGQGNYGYTF.

This rearrangement joins TRBV7-9 to TRBJ1-1; the D is unclear. There are 8 residues in the CDR3. Germline V lookup: CDR1 SEHNR, CDR2 FQNEAQ (reference sequence). Trimming took off 8 bases at V and 6 bases at J, with 1 base between the two ends. CDR3 amino acids: CASPEAFF. Here the CDR3 DNA reads TGTGCCAGCCCTGAAGCTTTCTTT. The whole variable domain, remainder taken from reference TRBV7-9 and TRBJ1-1, is DTGVSQNPRHKITKRGQNVTFRCDPISEHNRLYWYRQTLGQGPEFLTYFQNEAQLEKSRLLSDRFSAERPKGSFSTLEIQRTEQGDSAMYLCASPEAFFGQGTRLTVV.

The CDR3 DNA reads as TGTGCCAGCAGTCCAAGGGATCTGTTGTACCAAGAGACCCAGTACTTC. This translates into CASSPRDLLYQETQYF. The chain recombines TRBV28 with TRBJ2-5; D remains ambiguous. Germline CDR1 and CDR2: MDHEN and SYDVKM. Trimming shortened V by 5 bases and J by 0 bases, and 16 bases separated the two germline ends. The CDR3 is 16 amino acids. Full variable domain (rest looked up from reference TRBV28 and TRBJ2-5): DVKVTQSSRYLVKRTGEKVFLECVQDMDHENMFWYRQDPGLGLRLIYFSYDVKMKEKGDIPEGYSVSREKKERFSLILESASTNQTSMYLCASSPRDLLYQETQYFGPGTRLLVL.

This clonotype occurred many times. The V call is TRBV12-3 or TRBV12-4, the J call TRBJ1-5; possible D gene TRBD1, 5 bases. V lost 2 bases to trimming and J lost 7 bases, with 9 bases between them. This CDR3 spans 13 amino acids. The CDR3 nucleotides are TGTGCCAGCAGTTTAACAGGTGGACAGCCCCAGCATTTT. Translating it yields CASSLTGGQPQHF.

This clonotype was detected many times. V gene TRBV20-1 combines with J gene TRBJ2-5; D is possibly TRBD2 (6 bases). Deletions cut 5 bases from V and 4 bases from J, with 11 bases between. Germline V gives CDR1 DFQATT, CDR2 SNEGSKA (reference sequence). The CDR3 is made up of 12 amino acids. CDR3 loop: CSAPVGGETQYF. The CDR3 DNA reads TGCAGTGCTCCTGTGGGGGGAGAGACCCAGTACTTC.

The chain is built from TRBV28 and TRBJ2-5; 8 bases match TRBD2. Germline lookup yields CDR1 MDHEN and CDR2 SYDVKM. The CDR3 spans 16 residues. The J segment lost 4 bases and the V segment lost 4 bases, leaving 11 bases of the junction unmatched. This CDR3 reads CASSSSTSGSRETQYF. CDR3 DNA: TGTGCCAGCAGTTCGAGTACTAGCGGCTCACGAGAGACCCAGTACTTC.

This clonotype was seen a few times. The V call is TRBV19, the J call TRBJ2-5; 11 bases align to TRBD2. This CDR3 has 17 amino acids. CDR1 and CDR2 (germline): LNHDA, SQIVND (reference sequence). Trimming cost V 3 bases and J 4 bases; bases outside gene matches: 10. CDR3 region: CASSMVRLAGKIETQYF. The DNA of the CDR3 is TGTGCCAGTAGTATGGTTCGACTAGCGGGGAAGATAGAGACCCAGTACTTC.

This clonotype was detected ten times or more. The CDR3 nucleotides read TGCAGTGCTAGAGATCTCGGAGCTAGCGGGGGAGTAGGGGAGACCCAGTACTTC. Its translation: CSARDLGASGGVGETQYF. The chain combines TRBV20-1 with TRBJ2-5, with 10 bases that match TRBD2. The CDR3 loop spans 18 amino acids. After removal of 0 bases from V and 5 bases from J, the junction contained 15 bases not matched to a gene. Germline CDR1 and CDR2: DFQATT and SNEGSKA (reference sequence).

This clonotype appeared a few times. This chain joins TRBV7-9 and TRBJ1-1, with 9 bases that match TRBD1. J lost 7 bases, V lost 5 bases, and 5 bases had no gene match. From germline, CDR1 is SEHNR and CDR2 FQNEAQ (reference sequence). The CDR3 has 13 residues. CDR3 DNA: TGTGCCAGCAGCCTTGGACAGGGGATTGAAGCTTTCTTT. As protein: CASSLGQGIEAFF.

The chain couples TRBV7-6 to TRBJ2-7; the match to TRBD1 covers 10 bases. J gave up 6 bases and V 5 bases, and 4 bases lay outside the gene matches. The germline CDR1 and CDR2 sequences are SGHVS and FNYEAQ. The length of the CDR3 is 13 residues. CDR3 residues: CASSPGTGVEQYF. CDR3 bases: TGTGCCAGCAGCCCCGGGACAGGGGTCGAGCAGTACTTC.

This clonotype appeared a few times. V and J are TRBV12-3 or TRBV12-4 and TRBJ2-2; no definite D call. This CDR3 has 13 residues. Trimming removed 5 bases from V and 1 base from J, with 5 bases in between. CDR3 region: CASSHWNTGELFF. CDR3 in DNA: TGTGCCAGCAGTCACTGGAACACCGGGGAGCTGTTTTTT.

In this sample, this clonotype turned up many times. This sequence joins TRBV7-2 and TRBJ2-7, with TRBD1 matching over 7 bases. Trimming cost V 3 bases and J 6 bases; bases outside gene matches: 17. The germline V gene has CDR1 SGHTA and CDR2 FQGNSA. The CDR3 extends over 17 amino acids. The CDR3 reads CASSLGFGTAGDLEQYF. Here the CDR3 DNA reads TGTGCCAGCAGCTTGGGGTTTGGGACAGCTGGCGATCTCGAGCAGTACTTC. Full variable domain (outside the CDR3, taken from reference TRBV7-2 and TRBJ2-7): GAGVSQSPSNKVTEKGKDVELRCDPISGHTALYWYRQSLGQGLEFLIYFQGNSAPDKSGLPSDRFSAERTGGSVSTLTIQRTQQEDSAVYLCASSLGFGTAGDLEQYFGPGTRLTVT.

In this sample, this clonotype turned up many times. The V and J genes are TRBV2 and TRBJ1-1, with D tentatively TRBD1 (6 bases). Deletions cut 4 bases from V and 0 bases from J, with 9 bases between. CDR1 and CDR2 (germline): SNHLY, FYNNEI. This CDR3 region has 14 residues. CDR3 in amino acids: CASSVQGLNTEAFF. CDR3 DNA sequence: TGTGCCAGCAGTGTGCAGGGGCTGAACACTGAAGCTTTCTTT.

By proportion, this clonotype is medium-sized. The chain joins TRBV30 to TRBJ2-5, with D possibly TRBD2 on 6 matching bases. This CDR3 has 11 residues. Deletions cut 4 bases from V and 7 bases from J, with 10 bases between. Germline CDR1 reads GTSNPN; CDR2 reads SVGIG (reference sequence). CDR3 sequence: CAWKAGWTQYF. CDR3 bases: TGTGCCTGGAAGGCGGGGTGGACCCAGTACTTC.

The rearrangement joins TRBV6-9 to TRBJ2-7; 10 nucleotides match TRBD1. Germline V lookup: CDR1 MNHGY, CDR2 SVAAGI. The CDR3 spans 15 residues. V lost 3 bases to trimming and J lost 3 bases; unmatched junction nucleotides: 5. CDR3 bases: TGTGCCAGCAGTTACGGGACAGGGGCGGGCTACGAGCAGTACTTC. Translated, it gives CASSYGTGAGYEQYF.

About this clonotype itself: This could be a read error, since a much larger clone is one nucleotide away. This rearrangement joins TRBV6-5 to TRBJ1-1; D remains ambiguous. Per the germline V gene, CDR1 is MNHEY and CDR2 is SVGAGI. The CDR3 has 15 amino acids. Deletions cut 0 bases from V and 5 bases from J, with 13 bases between. CDR3 sequence: CASSYSPLPGTEAFF. CDR3 coding DNA: TGTGCCAGCAGTTACTCCCCTCTGCCGGGGACTGAAGCTTTCTTT.

The chain employs TRBV20-1 and TRBJ2-2; 8 bases map to TRBD2. Germline-derived CDR1 and CDR2 are DFQATT and SNEGSKA (reference sequence). The CDR3 length is 15 residues. J lost 5 bases, V lost 1 base, and 6 bases had no gene match. CDR3 protein: CSARVSGGGTGELFF. The CDR3 DNA sequence: TGCAGTGCTAGAGTCTCGGGAGGGGGGACCGGGGAGCTGTTTTTT.

This clonotype occurred a few times. This chain links TRBV5-5 with TRBJ1-2; D uncertain. This CDR3 is 12 amino acids long. Germline CDR1 and CDR2: SGHKS and YYEKEE (reference sequence). Between the trimmed V and J ends, which lost 3 bases and 4 bases, there was a span of 7 bases. CDR3 in DNA: TGTGCCAGCAGCTGGAGTGGCTATGGCTACACCTTC. The encoded protein is CASSWSGYGYTF.

This clonotype was observed many times. The chain employs TRBV28 and TRBJ2-7, with TRBD1 identical over 9 bases. The trim removed 4 bases at V and 3 bases at J, leaving 7 bases unmatched. From germline, CDR1 is MDHEN and CDR2 SYDVKM. The CDR3 contains 15 residues. This CDR3 is CASSSSDRGSYEQYF. DNA for the CDR3: TGTGCCAGCAGTTCATCGGACAGGGGAAGCTACGAGCAGTACTTC.

The CDR3, as DNA: TGTGCCTGGAACATCCTTCCTCTGGATGGCTACACCTTC. Translated, it gives CAWNILPLDGYTF. The rearrangement links TRBV30 to TRBJ1-2; D is unclear. Germline values: CDR1 GTSNPN, CDR2 SVGIG (reference sequence). Trimming cost V 4 bases and J 6 bases, with 15 bases left between them. The CDR3 totals 13 residues.